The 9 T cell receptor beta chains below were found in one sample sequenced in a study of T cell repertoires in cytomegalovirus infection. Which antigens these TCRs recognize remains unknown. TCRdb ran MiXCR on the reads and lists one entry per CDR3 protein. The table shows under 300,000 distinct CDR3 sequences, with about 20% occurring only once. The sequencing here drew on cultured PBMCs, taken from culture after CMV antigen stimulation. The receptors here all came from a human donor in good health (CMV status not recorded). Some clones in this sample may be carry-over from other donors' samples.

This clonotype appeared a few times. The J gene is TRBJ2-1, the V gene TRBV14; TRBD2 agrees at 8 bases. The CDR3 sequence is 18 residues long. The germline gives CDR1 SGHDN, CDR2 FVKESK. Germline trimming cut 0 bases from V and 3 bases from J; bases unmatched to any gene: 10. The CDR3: CASSQEARLATLYNEQFF. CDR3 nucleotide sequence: TGTGCCAGCAGCCAAGAGGCTCGACTAGCGACCCTCTACAATGAGCAGTTCTTC.

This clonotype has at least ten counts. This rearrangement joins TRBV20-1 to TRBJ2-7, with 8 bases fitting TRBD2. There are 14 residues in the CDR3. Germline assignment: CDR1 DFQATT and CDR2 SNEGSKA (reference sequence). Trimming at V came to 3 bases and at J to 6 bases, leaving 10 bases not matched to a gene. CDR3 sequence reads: CSARGSGTSGEQYV. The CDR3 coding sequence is TGCAGTGCTAGGGGCTCCGGGACTAGTGGCGAGCAGTACGTC.

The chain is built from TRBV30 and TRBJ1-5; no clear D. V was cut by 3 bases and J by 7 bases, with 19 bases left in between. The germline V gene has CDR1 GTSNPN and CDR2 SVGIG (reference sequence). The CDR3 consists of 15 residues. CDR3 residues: CAWSARGPLRQPQHF. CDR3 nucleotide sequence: TGTGCCTGGAGCGCTCGCGGGCCTCTCCGGCAGCCCCAGCATTTT.

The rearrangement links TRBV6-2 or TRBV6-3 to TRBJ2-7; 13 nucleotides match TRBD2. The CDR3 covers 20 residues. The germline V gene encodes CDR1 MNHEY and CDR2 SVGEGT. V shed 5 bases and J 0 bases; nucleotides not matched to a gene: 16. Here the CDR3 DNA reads TGTGCCAGCAGTCGGAGCCCGGGACTAGCGGGGACAGGAGCCTCCTACGAGCAGTACTTC. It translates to CASSRSPGLAGTGASYEQYF.

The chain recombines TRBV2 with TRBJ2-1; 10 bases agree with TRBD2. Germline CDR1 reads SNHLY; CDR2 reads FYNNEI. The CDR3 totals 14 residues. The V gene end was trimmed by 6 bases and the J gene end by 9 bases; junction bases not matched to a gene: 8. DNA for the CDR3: TGTGCCAGCAGCTTAGCGGGAGGCTGGAGTGAGCAGTTCTTC. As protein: CASSLAGGWSEQFF.

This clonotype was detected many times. This chain's CDR3 is CASSLVGGTTEAFF. CDR3 DNA: TGTGCCAGCAGCTTAGTAGGGGGTACCACTGAAGCTTTCTTT. V and J are TRBV7-2 and TRBJ1-1, with D possibly TRBD1 on 6 matching bases. Germline V gene lookup returns CDR1 SGHTA and CDR2 FQGNSA. This CDR3 region has 14 residues. V was pared by 1 base and J by 4 bases, with 10 bases between.

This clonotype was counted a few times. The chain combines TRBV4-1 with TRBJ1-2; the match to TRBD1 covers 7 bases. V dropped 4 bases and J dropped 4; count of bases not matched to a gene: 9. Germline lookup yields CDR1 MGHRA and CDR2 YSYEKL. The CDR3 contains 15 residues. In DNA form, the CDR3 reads TGCGCCAGCAGCCGCCCGGGACAGACTCCCTATGGCTACACCTTC. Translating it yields CASSRPGQTPYGYTF.

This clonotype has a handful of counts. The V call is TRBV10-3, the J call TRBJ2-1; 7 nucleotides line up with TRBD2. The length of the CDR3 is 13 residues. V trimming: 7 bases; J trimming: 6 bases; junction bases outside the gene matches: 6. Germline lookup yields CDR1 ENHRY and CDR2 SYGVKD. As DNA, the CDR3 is TGTGCCATCACCTCACGCGGGGGCAATGAGCAGTTCTTC. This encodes CAITSRGGNEQFF.

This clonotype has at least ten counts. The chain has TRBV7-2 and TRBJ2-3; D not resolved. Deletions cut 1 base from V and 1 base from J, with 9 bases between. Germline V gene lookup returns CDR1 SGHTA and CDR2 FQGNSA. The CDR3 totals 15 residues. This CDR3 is CASSLGGQGTDTQYF. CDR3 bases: TGTGCCAGCAGCTTAGGCGGCCAGGGCACAGATACGCAGTATTTT.